This paragraph covers one TCR beta chain sequence. The antigen is undetermined. The record originates from a study of blood T cells in healthy people across ages. The second PCR ran about 7 to 12 cycles with a sample-barcoded 5' primer and J-beta primers. TCRdb reanalysed the 5' RACE reads using MiXCR and keeps one entry per CDR3 protein. The sample records roughly 800,000 distinct CDR3 sequences, about a quarter being singletons. Regarding the study as a whole: TCR beta diversity per million T cells fell roughly linearly with age. The authors considered diversity estimates from one million T cells to be underestimates.

The same sample was also studied in work on T cells of mothers and their children. That study reports: Material was donated by three healthy Caucasian mothers and their six children. Maternal samples each gave over 9.5 million TCR beta CDR3 reads, and child samples roughly 3.3 million each.

What was sequenced was blood. The source is a boy between 5 and 17 years old in good health.

The CDR3 DNA reads TGTGCCAGCAGCTATACTAGCGCGGGCTCCTACGAGCAGTACTTC. Protein sequence: CASSYTSAGSYEQYF. The chain employs TRBV12-3 or TRBV12-4 and TRBJ2-7; TRBD2 agrees at 7 bases. The CDR3 consists of 15 residues. Trimming removed 6 bases from V and 0 bases from J; junction bases left unmatched: 8.